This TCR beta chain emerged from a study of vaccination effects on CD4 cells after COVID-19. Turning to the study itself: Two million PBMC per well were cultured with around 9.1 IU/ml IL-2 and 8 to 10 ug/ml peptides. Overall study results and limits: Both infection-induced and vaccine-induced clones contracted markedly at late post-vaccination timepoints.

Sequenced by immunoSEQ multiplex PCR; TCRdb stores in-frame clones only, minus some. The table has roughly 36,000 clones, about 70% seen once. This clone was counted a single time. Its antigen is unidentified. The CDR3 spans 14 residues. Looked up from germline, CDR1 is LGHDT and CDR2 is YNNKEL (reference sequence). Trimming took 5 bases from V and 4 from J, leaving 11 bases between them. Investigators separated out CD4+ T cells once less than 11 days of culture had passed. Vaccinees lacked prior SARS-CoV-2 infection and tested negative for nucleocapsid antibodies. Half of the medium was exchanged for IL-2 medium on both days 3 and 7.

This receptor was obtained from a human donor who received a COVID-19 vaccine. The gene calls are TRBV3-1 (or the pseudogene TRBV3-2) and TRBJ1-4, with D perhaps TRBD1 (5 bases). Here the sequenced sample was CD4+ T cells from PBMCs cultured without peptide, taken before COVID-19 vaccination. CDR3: CASSSLQGNEKLFF. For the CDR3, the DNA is TGTGCCAGCAGCTCGCTCCAGGGTAATGAAAAACTGTTTTTT.